Presented here are 22 T cell receptor beta chains from one specimen sequenced in a study of blood T cell repertoires in COVID-19 (dated by TCRdb to 2020 to 2022). The method was the immunoSEQ multiplex PCR assay. In its TCRdb copy, this immuneACCESS table keeps in-frame sequences only and misses some clones. Where compared with another copy, unresolved V genes explain less than half of these, and the others have no known cause. The sample table shows approximately 82,000 clones, and about 83% are seen once. The ten most abundant clones make up about 18% of the sample. What was sequenced was peripheral blood. The receptors stem from a woman aged 60-70 years with acute or convalescent COVID-19.

This chain's CDR3 is CASRRQGNTEAFF. The CDR3, as DNA: TGTGCCAGCAGGCGTCAGGGTAACACTGAAGCTTTCTTT. The V and J genes are TRBV27 and TRBJ1-1; D may be TRBD1 (5 bases). CDR3 length: 13 residues. Germline lookup yields CDR1 MNHEY and CDR2 SMNVEV (reference sequence). Trimming stripped 6 bases from V and 2 bases from J, with 10 bases between.

This clone was detected only a few times. The V call is TRBV6-6, the J call TRBJ2-7; tentative D call: TRBD2 (6 bases). The V gene lost 5 bases and the J gene lost 7 bases, with 15 bases spanning the gap. CDR1 is MNHNY and CDR2 is SVGAGI in the germline V gene (reference sequence). The length of the CDR3 is 13 residues. The CDR3 bases are TGTGCCAGCAGTCCAACCGGTGGGGGGGAGCAGTACTTC. It specifies CASSPTGGGEQYF.

This sequence joins TRBV30 and TRBJ2-1, with D perhaps matching TRBD1 (7 bases). The CDR3 covers 13 residues. V lost 5 bases, J lost 6 bases, and 14 bases lay in between. Germline CDR1 is GTSNPN and CDR2 is SVGIG (reference sequence). This CDR3 is CAWAQGEVNEQFF. In nucleotides, the CDR3 is TGTGCCTGGGCCCAGGGGGAGGTCAATGAGCAGTTCTTC.

Comments on this clone: The junction and the germline gene differ at one end; a read error may be behind it. The V gene is TRBV11-2, the J gene TRBJ1-1, with 9 bases aligning to TRBD1. Germline V lookup: CDR1 SGHAT, CDR2 FQNNGV. This CDR3 spans 14 amino acids. Here the CDR3 reads CASRYTGGEFETFF. For the CDR3, the DNA is TGTGCCAGCAGATATACAGGGGGCGAGTTTGAAACTTTCTTT.

The chain has TRBV27 and TRBJ2-1, with 7 bases identical to TRBD2. Germline V gene data show CDR1 as MNHEY and CDR2 as SMNVEV (reference sequence). Trimming removed 7 bases from V and 0 bases from J; junction bases left unmatched: 9. This CDR3 comprises 16 residues. CDR3 in amino acids: CASIALGGGSYNEQFF. The CDR3 nucleotides are TGTGCCAGCATAGCGTTGGGGGGGGGCTCCTACAATGAGCAGTTCTTC.

The chain links TRBV6-6 to TRBJ2-1; 7 positions match TRBD2. Germline lookup yields CDR1 MNHNY and CDR2 SVGAGI (reference sequence). This CDR3 region has 13 residues. J lost 5 bases, V lost 11 bases, and 9 bases had no gene match. The CDR3 DNA is TGTGCCGGTAGGACTAGTATAAACAATGAGCAGTTCTTC. It yields the protein CAGRTSINNEQFF.

This sequence joins TRBV27 and TRBJ2-7; perhaps TRBD2 as D (5 bases). Deletions cut 1 base from V and 0 bases from J, with 10 bases between. The CDR3 spans 15 residues. Germline V lookup: CDR1 MNHEY, CDR2 SMNVEV (reference sequence). CDR3 nucleotides: TGTGCCAGCAGTTTATTACCGGGGAGCTCCTACGAGCAGTACTTC. Translating it yields CASSLLPGSSYEQYF.

This chain connects TRBV3-1 (or the pseudogene TRBV3-2) to TRBJ1-2; the D gene is possibly TRBD1 (6 bases). This CDR3 contains 14 residues. Germline CDR1 reads LGHDT; CDR2 reads YNNKEL (reference sequence). V was pared by 1 base and J by 2 bases, with 8 bases between. The CDR3 here is CASSQADRNYGYTF. CDR3 in DNA: TGTGCCAGCAGCCAAGCGGACAGAAACTATGGCTACACCTTC.

The chain recombines TRBV7-9 with TRBJ2-7, with D perhaps TRBD2 (5 bases). Per the germline V gene, CDR1 is SEHNR and CDR2 is FQNEAQ (reference sequence). The germline V and J ends were trimmed by 1 base and 7 bases, with 8 bases remaining between them. The CDR3 runs to 12 residues. CDR3 sequence reads: CASSLVSGEQYF. In nucleotides, the CDR3 is TGTGCCAGCAGCTTAGTCTCGGGGGAGCAGTACTTC.

The rearrangement uses TRBV29-1 and TRBJ1-1; TRBD1 is a possible D gene (6 bases). Trimming took off 1 base at V and 0 bases at J, with 12 bases between the two ends. This CDR3 has 15 amino acids. The V gene's germline CDR1 is SQVTM and CDR2 ANQGSEA. For the CDR3, the DNA is TGCAGCGTTGAAGTAACAGGGCTCATGAACACTGAAGCTTTCTTT. Translation: CSVEVTGLMNTEAFF.

The genes are TRBV2 and TRBJ1-4; D may be TRBD1 (5 bases). Germline-derived CDR1 and CDR2 are SNHLY and FYNNEI. The CDR3 runs to 15 residues. The ends were cut back, 4 bases at V and 7 bases at J, with 16 bases in the middle. The DNA for the CDR3 is TGTGCCAGCAGTGGAGACAGTAGTCGTAGTGAAAAACTGTTTTTT. It translates to CASSGDSSRSEKLFF.

The chain couples TRBV7-9 to TRBJ1-2, with D possibly matching TRBD1 (6 bases). The ends were cut back, 0 bases at V and 7 bases at J, with 15 bases in the middle. CDR1 is SEHNR, CDR2 FQNEAQ, per germline (reference sequence). The CDR3 has 15 amino acids. As DNA, the CDR3 is TGTGCCAGCAGCTTAGCGGAAGGGGGATGGTCTGGCTACACCTTC. Protein: CASSLAEGGWSGYTF.

As concerns this clone: Different DNA sequences within this sample yield the same CDR3. The chain carries TRBV2 and TRBJ2-1; TRBD2 matches at 8 bases. V gave up 1 base and J gave up 3 bases; unmatched junction bases: 2. This CDR3 region has 15 residues. CDR1 SNHLY and CDR2 FYNNEI come from the germline V gene. In DNA form, the CDR3 reads TGTGCCAGCAGTGAAGGGCTAGCGGGCTACAATGAGCAGTTCTTC. It translates to CASSEGLAGYNEQFF.

The rearrangement uses TRBV12-3 or TRBV12-4 and TRBJ2-5, with 10 bases identical to TRBD2. Trimming removed 8 bases from V and 4 bases from J; junction bases left unmatched: 4. The CDR3 sequence is 13 residues long. The CDR3 is CASRLAGIETQYF. The CDR3 region has the DNA TGTGCCAGCCGACTAGCGGGCATAGAGACCCAGTACTTC.

This clone has a handful of counts. The chain has TRBV10-1 and TRBJ2-3; TRBD2 is a possible D gene (5 bases). Trimming removed 4 bases at V and 6 bases at J, with 17 bases between. Germline V gene data show CDR1 as WNHNN and CDR2 as SYGVQD (reference sequence). The CDR3 loop spans 15 amino acids. DNA of the CDR3: TGCGCCAGCAGTGTTCCGGGATCAAGTGGGGATACGCAGTATTTT. It yields the protein CASSVPGSSGDTQYF.

This clone is a singleton in its sample. The chain uses TRBV6-5 and TRBJ2-1; the match to TRBD2 covers 10 bases. CDR3 length: 16 amino acids. V lost 4 bases and J lost 4; bases outside the gene matches: 7. Germline CDR1 is MNHEY and CDR2 is SVGAGI. The CDR3 reads CASSLSKLAGYNEQFF. The CDR3 nucleotides are TGTGCCAGCAGTTTATCAAAACTAGCGGGGTACAATGAGCAGTTCTTC.

The chain carries TRBV18 and TRBJ2-3; D is possibly TRBD2 (6 bases). This CDR3 contains 15 residues. Deletions cut 1 base from V and 4 bases from J, with 12 bases between. CDR1 is KGHSH and CDR2 is LQKENI in the germline V gene. Here the CDR3 DNA reads TGTGCCAGCTCACCACTCGGGGGAATGGCAGATACGCAGTATTTT. Encoded protein: CASSPLGGMADTQYF.

This chain links TRBV5-1 with TRBJ2-7; D remains unclear. Germline loops: CDR1 SGHRS, CDR2 YFSETQ. This CDR3 has 14 residues. V was cut by 0 bases and J by 3 bases, with 10 bases left in between. CDR3 nucleotide sequence: TGCGCCAGCAGCTTGGAAGGTGACAACTACGAGCAGTACTTC. As protein: CASSLEGDNYEQYF.

The chain joins TRBV23-1 to TRBJ2-7; the match to TRBD2 covers 7 bases. TRBV23-1 is classed as an ORF, of uncertain function. The CDR3 sequence is 16 residues long. V gave up 4 bases and J gave up 4 bases; unmatched junction bases: 13. CDR3 nucleotides: TGCGCCAGCAGTCGGAATTCGGCTAGCGGCCTTTACGAGCAGTACTTC. Encoded protein: CASSRNSASGLYEQYF.

This chain uses TRBV29-1 with TRBJ1-4; possibly TRBD1 for D (6 bases). The CDR3 covers 12 residues. V lost 3 bases and J lost 8, with 10 bases in between. Germline lookup yields CDR1 SQVTM and CDR2 ANQGSEA. The CDR3 sequence is CSVESGDEKLFF. CDR3 in DNA: TGCAGCGTTGAGTCAGGGGACGAAAAACTGTTTTTT.

The rearrangement links TRBV12-3 or TRBV12-4 to TRBJ1-2; a weak D match, TRBD1 (6 bases). This CDR3 contains 13 residues. The V and J ends lost 6 bases and 2 bases respectively, with 10 bases between them. As DNA, the CDR3 is TGTGCCAGCAGCTCAGGGGTAAACTATGGCTACACCTTC. Translating it yields CASSSGVNYGYTF.

This chain uses TRBV11-2 with TRBJ1-1, with D uncertain. CDR1 and CDR2 (germline): SGHAT, FQNNGV. V lost 0 bases and J 12 bases, leaving 17 bases between the germline ends. CDR3 length equals 14 residues. DNA for the CDR3: TGTGCCAGCAGCTTAGATGCCAACAGTCCCTCGCCTTTCTTT. Residues: CASSLDANSPSPFF.